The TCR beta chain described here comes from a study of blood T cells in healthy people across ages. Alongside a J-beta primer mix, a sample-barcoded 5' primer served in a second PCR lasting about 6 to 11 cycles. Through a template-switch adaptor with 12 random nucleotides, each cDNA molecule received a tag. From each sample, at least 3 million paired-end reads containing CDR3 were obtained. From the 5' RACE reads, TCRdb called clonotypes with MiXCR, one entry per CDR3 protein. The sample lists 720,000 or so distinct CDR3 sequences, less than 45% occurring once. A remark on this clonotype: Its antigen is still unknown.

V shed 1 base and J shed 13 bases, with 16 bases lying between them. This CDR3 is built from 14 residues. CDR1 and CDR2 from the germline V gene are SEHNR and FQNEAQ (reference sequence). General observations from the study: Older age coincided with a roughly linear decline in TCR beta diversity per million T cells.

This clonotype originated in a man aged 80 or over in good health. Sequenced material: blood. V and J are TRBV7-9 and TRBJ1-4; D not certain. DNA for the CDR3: TGTGCCAGCAGCTTAGAAGGGCCGGCAGTTCGACTGTTTTTT. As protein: CASSLEGPAVRLFF.